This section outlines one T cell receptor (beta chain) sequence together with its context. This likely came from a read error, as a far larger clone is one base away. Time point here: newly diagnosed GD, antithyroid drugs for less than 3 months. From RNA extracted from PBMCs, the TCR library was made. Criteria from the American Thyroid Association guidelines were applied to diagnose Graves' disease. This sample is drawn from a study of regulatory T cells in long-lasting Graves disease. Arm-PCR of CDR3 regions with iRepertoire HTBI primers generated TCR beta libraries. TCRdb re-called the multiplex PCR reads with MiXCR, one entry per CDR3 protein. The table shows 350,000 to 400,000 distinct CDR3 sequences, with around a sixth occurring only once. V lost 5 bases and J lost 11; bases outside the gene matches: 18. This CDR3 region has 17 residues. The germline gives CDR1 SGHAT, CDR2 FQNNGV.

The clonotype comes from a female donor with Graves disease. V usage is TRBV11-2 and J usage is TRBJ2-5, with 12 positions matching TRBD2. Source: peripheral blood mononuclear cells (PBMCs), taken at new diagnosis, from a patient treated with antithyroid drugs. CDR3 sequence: CASSPSPGTSGSDEQYF. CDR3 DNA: TGTGCCAGCAGCCCAAGCCCCGGGACTAGCGGGTCGGATGAGCAGTACTTC. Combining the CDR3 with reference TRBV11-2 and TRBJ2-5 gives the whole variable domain EAGVAQSPRYKIIEKRQSVAFWCNPISGHATLYWYQQILGQGPKLLIQFQNNGVVDDSQLPKDRFSAERLKGVDSTLKIQPAKLEDSAVYLCASSPSPGTSGSDEQYFGPGTRLLVL.